Sequencing of this T cell receptor beta chain was carried out in a study of OX40 agonist ivuxolimab in advanced cancers. Study-level information: A male proportion of about 84% was recorded, with mean age approximately 57 years and range about 23 to 80.

Patients were excluded for autoimmune disease history or systemic immunosuppression. At baseline, cycle 4 day 1, and cycle 7 day 1, blood was sampled. Study conclusions and caveats: In the 0.1 to 3.0 mg/kg range, CD4+ and CD8+ blood T cells had expanded clonally by week 6.

J gave up 4 bases and V 6 bases, and 3 bases lay outside the gene matches. Germline V gene lookup returns CDR1 MNHNS and CDR2 SASEGT. The CDR3 loop spans 12 amino acids. Produced via immunoSEQ multiplex PCR; TCRdb's table is partial and in-frame only. Among over 25,000 clones, 84% were seen once, and the ten largest hold around a fifth. With regard to this clone: Its antigen is currently unknown.

The chain is built from TRBV6-1 and TRBJ2-7, with TRBD1 identical over 7 bases. Material: CD4+ or CD8+ T cells sorted from blood, obtained in a trial of the OX40 agonist ivuxolimab. This receptor was taken from an adult with an advanced solid tumor such as melanoma, head and neck, liver or kidney cancer. The CDR3 protein is CASSDRAYEQYF. The CDR3 DNA follows: TGTGCCAGCAGCGACAGGGCTTACGAGCAGTACTTC.